One and the same sample provided the 18 T cell receptor beta chains below, sequenced in a study of tumor and adjacent non-tumor tissue in lung cancer. Three rounds of nested PCR, following a modified ARM-PCR protocol, produced the TCRbeta library. From the multiplex PCR reads, TCRdb called clonotypes with MiXCR, one entry per CDR3 protein. The top ten hold 15% to 20% of the sample, which has over 130,000 distinct CDR3 sequences, 60% to 70% seen once. This sample's RNA came from whole unsorted tissue. The sequencing sample was made of lung tumor tissue. These receptors originate from a man aged 60 to 75 with small cell lung cancer.

The CDR3 protein is CASSRGASGNEQYF. Written as DNA, the CDR3 is TGCGCCAGCAGCCGAGGGGCTAGCGGGAACGAGCAGTACTTC. The genes are TRBV5-1 and TRBJ2-7; 9 bases are a match to TRBD2. The J segment lost 5 bases and the V segment lost 4 bases, leaving 7 bases of the junction unmatched. There are 14 residues in the CDR3. Germline-derived CDR1 and CDR2 are SGHRS and YFSETQ.

Points on this clonotype: Germline and junction disagree at one end, which may indicate a read error. This rearrangement joins TRBV6-1 to TRBJ1-1; D is unclear. The germline V gene has CDR1 MNHNS and CDR2 SASEGT. This CDR3 comprises 17 residues. This CDR3 is CASSEAGARYMNTEALF. CDR3 coding DNA: TGTGCCAGCAGTGAAGCGGGAGCACGCTACATGAACACTGAAGCTCTCTTT.

Concerning this clonotype itself: This could be a read error, since a much larger clone is one nucleotide away. The chain carries TRBV6-5 and TRBJ1-3, with D uncertain. The CDR3 consists of 13 residues. V was cut by 7 bases and J by 2 bases, with 9 bases left in between. Germline V CDR1 and CDR2: MNHEY, SVGAGI. The CDR3 here is CASNVAPGNTIYF. CDR3 bases: TGTGCCAGCAATGTCGCCCCTGGAAACACCATATATTTT.

The chain links TRBV7-8 to TRBJ2-7; weak D call: TRBD2 (6 bases). Looked up from germline, CDR1 is SGHVS and CDR2 is FQNEAQ. Trimming shortened V by 5 bases and J by 3 bases, and 20 bases separated the two germline ends. This CDR3 has 16 residues. This chain's CDR3 is CASSPRGEEGFYEQYF. The CDR3 nucleotides read TGTGCCAGCAGCCCCCGCGGGGAGGAAGGGTTCTACGAGCAGTACTTC.

This clonotype was observed at least ten times. The rearrangement joins TRBV4-1 to TRBJ1-6; 9 nucleotides agree with TRBD1. V trimming: 3 bases; J trimming: 7 bases; junction bases outside the gene matches: 7. Germline V CDR1 and CDR2: MGHRA, YSYEKL. This CDR3 contains 16 residues. The CDR3 DNA follows: TGCGCCAGCAGCCAGGATCGGGACAGGGCGAATTCACCCCTCCACTTT. It encodes CASSQDRDRANSPLHF.

This chain joins TRBV6-6 and TRBJ1-1; 7 nucleotides match TRBD1. CDR1 and CDR2 from the germline V gene are MNHNY and SVGAGI (reference sequence). The CDR3 has 16 residues. Losses at the gene ends were 5 bases for V and 4 bases for J; bases not matched to a gene: 13. The CDR3 nucleotides read TGTGCCAGCAGTCCTAAAACAGGGGCAATGAGCACTGAAGCTTTCTTT. Translated: CASSPKTGAMSTEAFF.

Concerning this clonotype itself: At one of its ends the junction is not consistent with the germline gene, which may arise from a read error. V usage is TRBV20-1 and J usage is TRBJ2-1, with 8 bases that match TRBD2. The CDR3 loop spans 15 amino acids. Germline V gene lookup returns CDR1 DFQATT and CDR2 SNEGSKA (reference sequence). DNA for the CDR3: TGCGGTGCCCCCGGGACTAGTGGGGATCTTAATGAGCAGTTCTTC. This translates into CGAPGTSGDLNEQFF.

The table lists this clonotype with many counts. V gene TRBV29-1 combines with J gene TRBJ1-5; 7 bases map to TRBD1. This CDR3 contains 13 residues. The V and J ends lost 6 bases and 4 bases, in that order; junction bases with no gene match: 6. Per germline, CDR1 SQVTM and CDR2 ANQGSEA. The CDR3 region is CSVEPGGNQPQHF. DNA for the CDR3: TGCAGCGTCGAGCCAGGGGGGAATCAGCCCCAGCATTTT.

This clonotype was observed a handful of times. The chain has TRBV6-1 and TRBJ2-7; the D call may be TRBD1 or TRBD2 (5 bases each). The CDR3 is 16 residues long. The germline CDR1 and CDR2 sequences are MNHNS and SASEGT. Trimming took 3 bases from V and 2 from J, leaving 17 bases between them. The CDR3 coding sequence is TGTGCCAGCAGTGATGTGGGGGTCGGGGCCACCTACGAGCAGTACTTC. This translates into CASSDVGVGATYEQYF.

Concerning this clonotype itself: This may be a read error: a much more frequent sequence differs by one nucleotide. Likely a read error: the CDR3 ends without its conserved phenylalanine or tryptophan. This chain links TRBV12-3 or TRBV12-4 with TRBJ2-1; 9 nucleotides match TRBD2. There are 14 residues in the CDR3. V gave up 6 bases and J gave up 6 bases; unmatched junction bases: 6. The CDR3 protein is CASRPGLAPNEQFL. The DNA for the CDR3 is TGTGCCAGCAGGCCGGGACTAGCCCCCAATGAGCAGTTCTTG.

In the case of this clonotype: One junction end disagrees with the germline gene, perhaps due to a read error. The rearrangement links TRBV12-3 or TRBV12-4 to TRBJ2-3; the D is unclear. The CDR3 has 12 amino acids. The CDR3 DNA reads TGTGCCGGCAGTTCCTCAGAGACATGGTGGTATTTT. This encodes CAGSSSETWWYF.

Points on this clonotype: The CDR3 ends on some other residue instead of the conserved phenylalanine or tryptophan, so this is likely a read error. This rearrangement joins TRBV24-1 to TRBJ2-1, with 11 nucleotides matching TRBD1. The CDR3 extends over 14 amino acids. Germline loops: CDR1 KGHDR, CDR2 SFDVKD. V shed 7 bases, J shed 9 bases, and the junction held 7 bases outside the gene matches. DNA of the CDR3: TGTGCCACCAGCCGCGGACAGGGGGCTGGTGAGCAGTTCTTA. Residues: CATSRGQGAGEQFL.

This clonotype was recorded once. A much more abundant neighbour one base away suggests this may be a read error. The chain is built from TRBV29-1 and TRBJ2-5; a possible D gene is TRBD2 (5 bases). The CDR3 covers 13 residues. The germline V and J ends were trimmed by 7 bases and 5 bases, with 17 bases remaining between them. CDR1 and CDR2 (germline): SQVTM, ANQGSEA. CDR3 loop: CSAAVGGEETQYF. The CDR3 DNA follows: TGCAGCGCTGCAGTCGGTGGGGAGGAGACCCAGTACTTC.

A note on this clonotype: A much larger clone is a single base away; this may be a read error. The V and J genes are TRBV11-1 and TRBJ2-6; TRBD2 is a possible D gene (5 bases). Germline CDR1 is SGHAT and CDR2 is FQDESV (reference sequence). CDR3 size: 16 residues. The CDR3 region has the DNA TGTGCCAGCAGCCCCGGACTGCTCTCTGTGGCCAACGTCCTGACTTTC. It codes for CASSPGLLSVANVLTF.

Comment on this clonotype: Mismatch with germline at one junction end may stem from a read error. The CDR3 DNA is TGCGGTGCCCGCGGCGGGATAAATAATGAGCATTTCTTC. Its protein product is CGARGGINNEHFF. The rearrangement links TRBV20-1 to TRBJ2-1; D perhaps matches TRBD2 (6 bases). CDR1 is DFQATT and CDR2 is SNEGSKA in the germline V gene (reference sequence). This CDR3 has 13 residues.

Of note for this clonotype: Its ends do not fully match the called genes, so a read error is possible. This chain links TRBV6-6 with TRBJ1-5; D is undetermined. The CDR3 is 16 amino acids. Germline loops: CDR1 MNHNY, CDR2 SVGAGI (reference sequence). The CDR3 DNA follows: TGTGTCAGCAGCTATGGGTGGGGATCACGAAATCAGCCCCAGCATTTT. Translating gives CVSSYGWGSRNQPQHF.

The sample holds one count of this clonotype. The junction shows a germline mismatch at one end, possibly a read error. The genes are TRBV20-1 and TRBJ2-1; D is unclear. Germline V gives CDR1 DFQATT, CDR2 SNEGSKA (reference sequence). This CDR3 region has 17 residues. CDR3 nucleotides: TGCAGTGCTAGAGACACGTTAAGCTACCCTTCCTGCAATGAGCAGTTCTTC. Amino acids: CSARDTLSYPSCNEQFF.

A remark on this clonotype: Just one base apart from a much larger clone, this may be a read error. The rearrangement links TRBV12-3 or TRBV12-4 to TRBJ2-2; possible D gene TRBD2, 7 bases. The CDR3 sequence is 15 residues long. The chain's CDR3 is CASNRGRENAGELFF. CDR3 coding DNA: TGTGCCAGCAATAGGGGGAGGGAGAACGCCGGGGAGCTGTTTTTT.